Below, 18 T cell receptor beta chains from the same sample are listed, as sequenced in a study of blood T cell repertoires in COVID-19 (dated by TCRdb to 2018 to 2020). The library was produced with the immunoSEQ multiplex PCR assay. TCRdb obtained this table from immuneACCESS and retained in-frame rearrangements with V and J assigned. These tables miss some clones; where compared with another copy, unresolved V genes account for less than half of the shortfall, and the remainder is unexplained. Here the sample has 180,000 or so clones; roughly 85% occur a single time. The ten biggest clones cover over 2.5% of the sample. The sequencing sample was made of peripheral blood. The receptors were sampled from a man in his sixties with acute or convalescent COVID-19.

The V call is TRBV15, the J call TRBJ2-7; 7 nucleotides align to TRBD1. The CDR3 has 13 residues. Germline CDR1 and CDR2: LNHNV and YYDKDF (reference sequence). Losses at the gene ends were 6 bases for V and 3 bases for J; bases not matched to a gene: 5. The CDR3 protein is CATRRDSRYEQYF. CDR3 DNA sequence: TGTGCCACCAGAAGGGACAGCCGCTACGAGCAGTACTTC.

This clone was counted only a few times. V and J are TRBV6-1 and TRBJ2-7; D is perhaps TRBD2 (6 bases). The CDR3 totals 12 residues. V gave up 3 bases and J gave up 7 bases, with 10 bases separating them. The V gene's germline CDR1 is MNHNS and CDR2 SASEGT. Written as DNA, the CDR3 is TGTGCCAGCAGTGACCAGGGACTTGAGCAGTACTTC. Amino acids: CASSDQGLEQYF.

The CDR3 region has the DNA TGTGCCAGCAGGCTCACCGGGGCGGGAGATGAAAAACTGTTTTTT. Protein: CASRLTGAGDEKLFF. The chain employs TRBV7-9 and TRBJ1-4, with D possibly being TRBD1 (5 bases). This CDR3 region has 15 residues. The germline CDR1 and CDR2 sequences are SEHNR and FQNEAQ (reference sequence). Trimming took off 6 bases at V and 6 bases at J, with 17 bases between the two ends.

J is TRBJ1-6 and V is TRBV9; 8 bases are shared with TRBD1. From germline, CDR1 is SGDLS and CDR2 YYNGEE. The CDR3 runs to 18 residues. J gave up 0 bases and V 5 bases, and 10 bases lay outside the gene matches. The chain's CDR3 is CASRGTGGVGSYNSPLHF. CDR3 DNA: TGTGCCAGCAGAGGGACAGGTGGGGTAGGCTCCTATAATTCACCCCTCCACTTT.

As DNA, the CDR3 is TGTGCCAGCTCACCACCGGCAGGAAGGACTGAAGCTTTCTTT. It translates to CASSPPAGRTEAFF. The chain has TRBV18 and TRBJ1-1, with unresolved D. V shed 0 bases and J shed 5 bases, with 10 bases lying between them. CDR1 and CDR2 (germline): KGHSH, LQKENI. CDR3 size: 14 residues.

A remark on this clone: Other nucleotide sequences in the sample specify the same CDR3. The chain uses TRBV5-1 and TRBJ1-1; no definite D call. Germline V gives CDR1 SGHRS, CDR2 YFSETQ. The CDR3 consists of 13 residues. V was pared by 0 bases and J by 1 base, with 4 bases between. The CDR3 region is CASSLDRNTEAFF. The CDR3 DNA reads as TGCGCCAGCAGCTTGGATAGGAACACTGAAGCTTTCTTT. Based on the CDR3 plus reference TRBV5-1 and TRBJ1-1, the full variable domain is KAGVTQTPRYLIKTRGQQVTLSCSPISGHRSVSWYQQTPGQGLQFLFEYFSETQRNKGNFPGRFSGRQFSNSRSEMNVSTLELGDSALYLCASSLDRNTEAFFGQGTRLTVV.

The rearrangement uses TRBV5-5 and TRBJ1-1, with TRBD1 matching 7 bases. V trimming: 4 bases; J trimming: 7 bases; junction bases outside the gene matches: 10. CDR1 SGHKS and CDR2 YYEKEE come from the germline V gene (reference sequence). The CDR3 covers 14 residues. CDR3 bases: TGTGCCAGCAGCCAAAATACCGGGACAGTTGAAGCTTTCTTT. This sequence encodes CASSQNTGTVEAFF.

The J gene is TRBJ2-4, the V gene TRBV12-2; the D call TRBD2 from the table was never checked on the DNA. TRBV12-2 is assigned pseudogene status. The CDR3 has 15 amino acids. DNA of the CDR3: TGTGCAAGTCGGACGGAGGCTTCTCCCAAAAACATTCAGTACTTC. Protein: CASRTEASPKNIQYF.

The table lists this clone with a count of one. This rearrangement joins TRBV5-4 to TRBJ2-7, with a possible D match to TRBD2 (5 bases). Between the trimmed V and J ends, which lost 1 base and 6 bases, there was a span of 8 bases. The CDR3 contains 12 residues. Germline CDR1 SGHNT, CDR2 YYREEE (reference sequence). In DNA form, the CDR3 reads TGTGCCAGCAGCTTGAGACGGGGCGAGCAGTACTTC. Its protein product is CASSLRRGEQYF.

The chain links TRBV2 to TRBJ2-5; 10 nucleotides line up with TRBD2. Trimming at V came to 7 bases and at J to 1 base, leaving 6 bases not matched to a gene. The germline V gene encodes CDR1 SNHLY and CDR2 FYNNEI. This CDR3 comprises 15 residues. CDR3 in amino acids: CASTTSGSPQETQYF. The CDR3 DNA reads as TGTGCCAGCACGACTAGCGGGTCCCCCCAAGAGACCCAGTACTTC.

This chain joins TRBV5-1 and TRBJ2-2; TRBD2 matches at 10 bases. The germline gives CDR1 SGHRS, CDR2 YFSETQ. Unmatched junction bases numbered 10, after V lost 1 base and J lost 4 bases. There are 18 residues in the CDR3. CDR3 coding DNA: TGCGCCAGCAGCTTGCCGCAGCGGGGGGGCCCCGTCACCGGGGAGCTGTTTTTT. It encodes CASSLPQRGGPVTGELFF.

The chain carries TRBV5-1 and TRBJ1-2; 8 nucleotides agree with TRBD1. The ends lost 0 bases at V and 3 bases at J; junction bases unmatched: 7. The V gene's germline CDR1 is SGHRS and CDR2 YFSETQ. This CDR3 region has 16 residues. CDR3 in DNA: TGCGCCAGCAGCTTGGGGGGGACAGGTGGCGACTATGGCTACACCTTC. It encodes CASSLGGTGGDYGYTF.

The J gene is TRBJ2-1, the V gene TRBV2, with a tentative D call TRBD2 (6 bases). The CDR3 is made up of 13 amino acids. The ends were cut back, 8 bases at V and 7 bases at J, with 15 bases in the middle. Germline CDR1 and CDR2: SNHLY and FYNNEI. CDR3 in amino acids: CASGGAFFNEQFF. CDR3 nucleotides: TGTGCCAGCGGCGGGGCGTTTTTTAATGAGCAGTTCTTC.

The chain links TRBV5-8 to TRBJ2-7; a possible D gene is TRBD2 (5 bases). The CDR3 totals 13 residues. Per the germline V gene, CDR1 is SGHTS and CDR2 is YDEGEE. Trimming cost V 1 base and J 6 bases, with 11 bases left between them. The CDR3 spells CASSLRLAREQYF. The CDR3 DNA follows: TGTGCCAGCAGCTTGAGGCTAGCCCGCGAGCAGTACTTC.

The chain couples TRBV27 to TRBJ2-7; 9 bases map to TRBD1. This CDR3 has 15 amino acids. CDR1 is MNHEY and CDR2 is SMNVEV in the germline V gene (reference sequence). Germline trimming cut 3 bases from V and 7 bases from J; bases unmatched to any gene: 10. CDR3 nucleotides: TGTGCCAGCAGTTTCACGATGACAGGGGGGAATGAGCAGTACTTC. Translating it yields CASSFTMTGGNEQYF.

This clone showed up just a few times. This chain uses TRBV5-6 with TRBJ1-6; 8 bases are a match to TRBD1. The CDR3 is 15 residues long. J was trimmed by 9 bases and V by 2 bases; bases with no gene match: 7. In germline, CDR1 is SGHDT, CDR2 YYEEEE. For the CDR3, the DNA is TGTGCCAGCAGCTTCTTAGACAGGGGAGGTTCACCCCTCCACTTT. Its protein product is CASSFLDRGGSPLHF.

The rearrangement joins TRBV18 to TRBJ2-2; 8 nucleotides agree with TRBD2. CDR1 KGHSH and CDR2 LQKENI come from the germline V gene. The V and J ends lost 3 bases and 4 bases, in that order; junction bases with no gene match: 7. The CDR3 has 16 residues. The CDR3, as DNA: TGTGCCAGCTCACCCTATGCGGGAGGTACCACCGGGGAGCTGTTTTTT. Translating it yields CASSPYAGGTTGELFF.

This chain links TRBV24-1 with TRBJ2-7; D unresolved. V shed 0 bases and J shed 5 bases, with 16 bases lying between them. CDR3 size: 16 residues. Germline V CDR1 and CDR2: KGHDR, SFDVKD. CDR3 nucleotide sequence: TGTGCCACCAGTGATTTGGCGGTCTTTGAACGGCACGAGCAGTACTTC. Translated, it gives CATSDLAVFERHEQYF.